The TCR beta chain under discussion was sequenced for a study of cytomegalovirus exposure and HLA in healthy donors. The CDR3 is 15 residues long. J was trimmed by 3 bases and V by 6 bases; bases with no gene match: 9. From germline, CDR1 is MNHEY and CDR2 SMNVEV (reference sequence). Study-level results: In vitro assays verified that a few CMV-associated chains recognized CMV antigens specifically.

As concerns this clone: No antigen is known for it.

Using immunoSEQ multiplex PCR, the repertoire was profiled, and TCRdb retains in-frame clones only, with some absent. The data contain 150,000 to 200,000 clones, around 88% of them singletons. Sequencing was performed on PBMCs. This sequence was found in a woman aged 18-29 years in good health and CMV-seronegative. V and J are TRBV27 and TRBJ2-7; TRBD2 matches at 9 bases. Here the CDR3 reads CASSLSGGFFYEQYF. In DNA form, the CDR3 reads TGTGCCAGCAGCCTTAGCGGGGGCTTCTTCTACGAGCAGTACTTC.